The source of this TCR beta chain is a study of siplizumab effects on memory and regulatory T cells. Whole-study results and caveats: Suppressive activity of Tregs proliferating in siplizumab cultures remained unconfirmed. Siplizumab produced a significant reduction in alloreactive sequences that were traceable to unstimulated CD4+ memory cells.

The germline V gene has CDR1 SQVTM and CDR2 ANQGSEA. V was cut by 3 bases and J by 3 bases, with 26 bases left in between. The CDR3 consists of 18 residues. Of note for this clone: Its antigen is still unknown.

Repertoires were generated with immunoSEQ multiplex PCR, while TCRdb's copy carries only in-frame clones and drops some. The repertoire holds tens of thousands of clones, with 93% as singletons. The specimen was CD8+ T cells sorted from blood. The rearrangement joins TRBV29-1 to TRBJ2-5, with TRBD2 as a possible D gene (7 bases). This receptor was taken from a human donor in good health. The CDR3 nucleotides read TGCAGCGTTGATGGGGGGGCTCCCCCCCCGCTCAAGGAAGAGACCCAGTACTTC. Translation: CSVDGGAPPPLKEETQYF.